The 19 T cell receptor beta chains below were found in one sample sequenced in a study of shared clonotypes between healthy human individuals. Here immunoSEQ multiplex PCR was the method, and the copy in TCRdb shows in-frame clones only, minus some. The sample has roughly 76,000 clones; 62% are singletons. What was sequenced was memory CD8+ T cells sorted from blood. Subset meaning: CD45RO+ cells pooled with CCR7-negative TemRA cells. Every receptor here comes from a man aged 25-45 years in good health.

This chain uses TRBV2 with TRBJ1-5; D is uncertain. The CDR3 is 13 residues long. Germline assignment: CDR1 SNHLY and CDR2 FYNNEI. Trimming left V 5 bases short and J 7 bases short, with 12 bases between. CDR3 DNA: TGTGCCAGCAGTCCGCAGCCACGGCAGCCCCAGCATTTT. This codes for CASSPQPRQPQHF.

The sample holds a few counts of this clone. The chain has TRBV19 and TRBJ2-1; D tentatively fits TRBD1 or TRBD2 (5 bases each). Trimming pared 4 bases from V and 3 bases from J, leaving 10 bases between. This CDR3 is built from 14 residues. Germline assignment: CDR1 LNHDA and CDR2 SQIVND (reference sequence). The CDR3 DNA reads as TGTGCCAGTAGTACTCGGGGCTACTACAATGAGCAGTTCTTC. This codes for CASSTRGYYNEQFF. Based on the CDR3 plus reference TRBV19 and TRBJ2-1, the full variable domain is DGGITQSPKYLFRKEGQNVTLSCEQNLNHDAMYWYRQDPGQGLRLIYYSQIVNDFQKGDIAEGYSVSREKKESFPLTVTSAQKNPTAFYLCASSTRGYYNEQFFGPGTRLTVL.

This chain connects TRBV5-6 to TRBJ2-1; D might be TRBD1 or TRBD2, each matching 5 bases. There are 14 residues in the CDR3. Germline V lookup: CDR1 SGHDT, CDR2 YYEEEE. V gave up 7 bases and J gave up 8 bases, with 19 bases separating them. In DNA form, the CDR3 reads TGTGCCAGCTACCCTCTAAATAGAGGGGATGAGCAGTTCTTC. Translating it yields CASYPLNRGDEQFF.

The CDR3 loop reads CASSFARQGTETQYF. The CDR3 bases are TGTGCCAGCAGCTTCGCAAGACAGGGAACGGAGACCCAGTACTTC. The chain combines TRBV7-9 with TRBJ2-5; 7 bases line up with TRBD1. Germline V gene lookup returns CDR1 SEHNR and CDR2 FQNEAQ (reference sequence). The length of the CDR3 is 15 residues. The V segment lost 3 bases and the J segment 5 bases; nucleotides outside the gene matches: 9.

The genes are TRBV7-9 and TRBJ1-2; 7 nucleotides line up with TRBD1. Germline V CDR1 and CDR2: SEHNR, FQNEAQ (reference sequence). This CDR3 contains 14 residues. V was pared by 0 bases and J by 6 bases, with 4 bases of the junction left unmatched. CDR3 protein: CASSLADRLDGYTF. CDR3 in DNA: TGTGCCAGCAGCTTAGCGGACAGGTTAGATGGCTACACCTTC.

This clone was detected a few times. The J gene is TRBJ2-1, the V gene TRBV7-9, with D hard to call. From germline, CDR1 is SEHNR and CDR2 FQNEAQ (reference sequence). Trimming cost V 2 bases and J 6 bases, with 5 bases left between them. This CDR3 comprises 12 residues. For the CDR3, the DNA is TGTGCCAGCAGCTTATTCGCCAATGAGCAGTTCTTC. Translated, it gives CASSLFANEQFF.

This clone was picked up a small number of times. The chain joins TRBV2 to TRBJ1-1; 9 bases fit TRBD1. The V gene end was trimmed by 2 bases and the J gene end by 0 bases; junction bases not matched to a gene: 7. The CDR3 contains 17 residues. Germline CDR1 is SNHLY and CDR2 is FYNNEI. The CDR3 bases are TGTGCCAGCAGTGAACGGGGGACAGGGAGTATGAACACTGAAGCTTTCTTT. This codes for CASSERGTGSMNTEAFF. Supplemented by reference TRBV2 and TRBJ1-1, the full variable domain reads EPEVTQTPSHQVTQMGQEVILRCVPISNHLYFYWYRQILGQKVEFLVSFYNNEISEKSEIFDDQFSVERPDGSNFTLKIRSTKLEDSAMYFCASSERGTGSMNTEAFFGQGTRLTVV.

This clone was recorded a few times. The gene calls are TRBV25-1 and TRBJ1-5; possible D gene TRBD1, 5 bases. V shed 2 bases and J shed 6 bases, with 8 bases lying between them. The V gene's germline CDR1 is MGHDK and CDR2 SYGVNS. This CDR3 contains 13 residues. The CDR3 here is CASSEGGFQPQHF. CDR3 in DNA: TGTGCCAGCAGTGAAGGGGGTTTTCAGCCCCAGCATTTT. The full variable domain, in which reference TRBV25-1 and TRBJ1-5 provide the parts outside the CDR3, is EADIYQTPRYLVIGTGKKITLECSQTMGHDKMYWYQQDPGMELHLIHYSYGVNSTEKGDLSSESTVSRIRTEHFPLTLESARPSHTSQYLCASSEGGFQPQHFGDGTRLSIL.

A few counts support this clone. V is TRBV15 and J is TRBJ2-1; the match to TRBD2 covers 7 bases. Losses at the gene ends were 0 bases for V and 6 bases for J; bases not matched to a gene: 5. Germline V lookup: CDR1 LNHNV, CDR2 YYDKDF (reference sequence). CDR3 length: 15 amino acids. The CDR3 coding sequence is TGTGCCACCAGCAGAGACGCGGGAGCGGTCAATGAGCAGTTCTTC. Its translation is CATSRDAGAVNEQFF.

The J gene is TRBJ2-1, the V gene TRBV5-6; the D gene could be TRBD1 or TRBD2 (7 bases each). Germline CDR1 SGHDT, CDR2 YYEEEE. The V and J ends lost 5 bases and 8 bases respectively, with 29 bases between them. The CDR3 extends over 18 amino acids. The CDR3, as DNA: TGTGCCAGCAGTGGGACAGCCACCGGGACTACACGCCTTGATGAGCAGTTCTTC. Encoded protein: CASSGTATGTTRLDEQFF.

The chain is built from TRBV5-4 and TRBJ1-1, with D perhaps matching TRBD1 (6 bases). Germline V gene data show CDR1 as SGHNT and CDR2 as YYREEE (reference sequence). The V end lost 4 bases, the J end lost 4 bases, and 20 bases lay between the germline ends. CDR3 size: 16 residues. Written as DNA, the CDR3 is TGTGCCAGCAGCCGGACCCAGAACAGGGAGACCACTGAAGCTTTCTTT. It is translated as CASSRTQNRETTEAFF.

This clone was detected only a few times. J is TRBJ2-7 and V is TRBV7-9, with 7 nucleotides matching TRBD2. CDR1 SEHNR and CDR2 FQNEAQ come from the germline V gene (reference sequence). Trimming at V came to 4 bases and at J to 2 bases, leaving 5 bases not matched to a gene. The CDR3 runs to 14 residues. CDR3 DNA: TGTGCCAGCAGCTCCGCGGGGGTAACCTACGAGCAGTACTTC. Residues: CASSSAGVTYEQYF.

The gene calls are TRBV18 and TRBJ2-7, with a weak D call TRBD1 (6 bases). V gave up 6 bases and J gave up 0 bases, with 12 bases separating them. CDR3 size: 14 residues. Germline V gives CDR1 KGHSH, CDR2 LQKENI. CDR3 DNA sequence: TGTGCCAGCTCGCCGACAGGTTCCTCCTACGAGCAGTACTTC. The encoded protein is CASSPTGSSYEQYF.

The chain couples TRBV25-1 to TRBJ2-1, with 12 bases that match TRBD2. Germline V gene lookup returns CDR1 MGHDK and CDR2 SYGVNS. V lost 6 bases and J lost 6; bases outside the gene matches: 12. This CDR3 is 17 amino acids long. CDR3: CASSAVGTSGPPNEQFF. DNA of the CDR3: TGTGCCAGCAGCGCCGTCGGGACTAGCGGGCCCCCCAATGAGCAGTTCTTC.

The chain employs TRBV25-1 and TRBJ2-1; D assignment may be TRBD1 or TRBD2 (5 bases each). The V gene lost 1 base and the J gene lost 5 bases, with 18 bases spanning the gap. The CDR3 contains 17 residues. CDR1 is MGHDK, CDR2 SYGVNS, per germline. The CDR3 loop reads CASSESPGTDRDNEQFF. The CDR3 coding sequence is TGTGCCAGCAGTGAATCCCCTGGGACCGATCGAGACAATGAGCAGTTCTTC.

The V and J genes are TRBV12-5 and TRBJ2-1; a possible D gene is TRBD2 (5 bases). Trimming stripped 4 bases from V and 7 bases from J, with 8 bases between. The CDR3 has 12 amino acids. CDR1 and CDR2 (germline): LGHNT, FRNRAP. The CDR3 region is CASGSRGNEQFF. The CDR3 DNA follows: TGTGCTAGTGGTTCCCGGGGAAATGAGCAGTTCTTC.

Relative to its sample, this clone is medium-sized (0.01 to 0.1%). The rearrangement joins TRBV10-3 to TRBJ2-3; D is perhaps TRBD1 (7 bases). The length of the CDR3 is 14 residues. Germline values: CDR1 ENHRY, CDR2 SYGVKD. The ends were cut back, 8 bases at V and 2 bases at J, with 14 bases in the middle. The CDR3 is CAIGGGLDTDTQYF. The CDR3 coding sequence is TGTGCCATCGGAGGGGGCCTTGACACAGATACGCAGTATTTT.

This clone was recorded a few times. The chain carries TRBV19 and TRBJ1-5, with D unclear. CDR1 is LNHDA, CDR2 SQIVND, per germline (reference sequence). CDR3 length equals 15 residues. V shed 6 bases and J shed 7 bases, with 19 bases lying between them. The CDR3 loop reads CASSNPSGSDQPQHF. Here the CDR3 DNA reads TGTGCCAGTAGCAATCCGAGCGGTTCCGACCAGCCCCAGCATTTT.

The chain links TRBV7-8 to TRBJ2-1; TRBD2 agrees at 7 bases. V was pared by 3 bases and J by 10 bases, with 6 bases of the junction left unmatched. From germline, CDR1 is SGHVS and CDR2 FQNEAQ. The CDR3 contains 13 residues. The CDR3 nucleotides are TGTGCCAGCAGCTTCCGGGACTACGGAGAGCAGTTCTTC. Translation gives CASSFRDYGEQFF.